Listed below are T cell receptor beta chains from one sample, sequenced in a study of T cell clonotyping in hematopoietic cell transplantation. This table comes from immunoSEQ multiplex PCR, and its TCRdb copy is limited to in-frame clones, with some not included. The sample yields about 36,000 clones, 85% to 95% seen once. Material: peripheral blood mononuclear cells, obtained before stem cell transplant. All receptors derive from a man aged 40-50 years with chronic myeloid leukemia. Some clones in this sample may be carry-over from other donors' samples. Both conserved end residues are part of each CDR3. D genes are given only for firm matches. The listing skips clone size in some rows; elsewhere it reads once, few, many or a size class.

TRBV5-1,TRBJ2-3,-,-,CASSLGQETDTQYF,TGCGCCAGCAGCTTGGGACAGGAGACAGATACGCAGTATTTT
TRBV6-5,TRBJ2-7,-,-,CASSYLGGANHEQYF,TGTGCCAGCAGTTACCTGGGCGGGGCCAACCACGAGCAGTACTTC
TRBV21-1,TRBJ2-5,-,-,CASSKAGARDAETQYF,TGTGCCAGCAGCAAAGCCGGGGCGCGGGATGCAGAGACCCAGTACTTC
TRBV30,TRBJ1-1,once,-,CAWSVLGGRTEAFF,TGTGCCTGGAGTGTACTGGGGGGGCGCACTGAAGCTTTCTTT
TRBV9,TRBJ2-5,-,TRBD2,CASTLSAGGGDRETQYF,TGTGCCAGCACCTTATCGGCGGGGGGCGGCGATCGAGAGACCCAGTACTTC
TRBV29-1,TRBJ1-2,-,-,CSVGERGKGGYTF,TGCAGCGTTGGAGAGAGGGGGAAAGGCGGCTACACCTTC
TRBV6-1,TRBJ1-5,-,-,CASSAGPAGNQPQHF,TGTGCCAGCAGCGCGGGCCCCGCGGGCAATCAGCCCCAGCATTTT
TRBV28,TRBJ1-2,-,-,CASRAQANYGYTF,TGTGCCAGCAGAGCCCAGGCCAACTATGGCTACACCTTC
TRBV6-5,TRBJ2-3,-,-,CASSYNGEGTDTQYF,TGTGCCAGCAGTTACAACGGGGAGGGCACAGATACGCAGTATTTT
TRBV19,TRBJ2-3,once,-,CASSIATTAGTQYF,TGTGCCAGTAGTATAGCCACGACAGCAGGTACGCAGTATTTT
TRBV30,TRBJ1-6,-,-,CAWTTAPRDSPLHF,TGTGCCTGGACGACCGCCCCCAGGGATTCACCCCTCCACTTT
TRBV29-1,TRBJ1-6,-,TRBD1,CSARQGENSPLHF,TGCAGCGCAAGACAGGGAGAGAATTCACCCCTCCACTTT
TRBV5-8,TRBJ1-3,-,-,CASSLEAFSGNTIYF,TGTGCCAGCAGCTTGGAGGCCTTCTCTGGAAACACCATATATTTT
TRBV18,TRBJ1-5,-,-,CASSPGRDQPQHF,TGTGCCAGCTCCCCGGGTCGGGATCAGCCCCAGCATTTT
TRBV7-9,TRBJ2-2,-,-,CASSRWRVSNTGELFF,TGTGCCAGCAGCCGGTGGAGGGTTTCGAACACCGGGGAGCTGTTTTTT
TRBV28,TRBJ1-4,-,-,CASSLQATTNEKLFF,TGTGCCAGCAGTTTACAGGCAACAACTAATGAAAAACTGTTTTTT
TRBV28,TRBJ1-6,-,-,CASTSTPGAVAPLHF,TGTGCCAGCACTTCCACGCCCGGGGCCGTGGCACCCCTCCACTTT
TRBV30,TRBJ2-3,-,-,CAWSVLDRAQYF,TGTGCCTGGAGTGTCTTGGACCGAGCGCAGTATTTT
TRBV9,TRBJ1-5,few,-,CASSVGPLGGQPQHF,TGTGCCAGCAGCGTAGGCCCCCTGGGGGGTCAGCCCCAGCATTTT
TRBV5-4,TRBJ2-2,-,-,CASIPSGPGNGGELFF,TGTGCCAGCATCCCATCGGGCCCCGGAAATGGCGGGGAGCTGTTTTTT
TRBV25-1,TRBJ1-2,-,-,CASTQAGTNYGYTF,TGTGCCAGCACTCAAGCCGGGACTAACTATGGCTACACCTTC
TRBV7-6,TRBJ2-3,-,TRBD2,CASSPTRGADTQYF,TGTGCCAGCAGCCCGACGCGGGGGGCAGATACGCAGTATTTT
TRBV5-6,TRBJ2-1,-,-,CASSLATGISYNEQFF,TGTGCCAGCAGCCTGGCAACAGGGATCTCCTACAATGAGCAGTTCTTC
TRBV28,TRBJ1-2,-,-,CASRSADFNYGYTF,TGTGCCAGCAGGTCGGCAGACTTTAACTATGGCTACACCTTC
TRBV30,TRBJ1-2,-,-,CAWTTTYGYTF,TGTGCCTGGACAACCACCTATGGCTACACCTTC
TRBV9,TRBJ2-2,-,TRBD1,CASSRTGGFGELFF,TGTGCCAGCAGCAGGACAGGGGGCTTCGGGGAGCTGTTTTTT
TRBV6-6,TRBJ1-2,-,TRBD1,CASTDGTGAYGYTF,TGTGCCAGCACGGACGGGACAGGGGCCTATGGCTACACCTTC
TRBV5-4,TRBJ1-1,-,TRBD1,CASSWRDRNTEAFF,TGTGCCAGCAGCTGGCGGGACAGGAACACTGAAGCTTTCTTT
TRBV29-1,TRBJ2-2,-,-,CSVQDTGELFF,TGCAGCGTCCAGGACACCGGGGAGCTGTTTTTT
TRBV5-6,TRBJ1-2,once,-,CASSFRGFYGYTF,TGTGCCAGCAGCTTCCGGGGATTCTATGGCTACACCTTC
TRBV11-2,TRBJ1-1,-,-,CASSLGMNTEAFF,TGTGCCAGCAGCTTAGGGATGAACACTGAAGCTTTCTTT
TRBV7-9,TRBJ1-2,-,TRBD1,CASSQDRGHGYTF,TGTGCCAGCAGCCAGGACAGGGGGCATGGCTACACCTTC
TRBV27,TRBJ1-4,-,-,CASSLWDGEKLFF,TGTGCCAGCAGTTTATGGGATGGAGAAAAACTGTTTTTT
TRBV4-2,TRBJ2-7,-,TRBD2,CASTSREGSYEQYF,TGTGCCAGCACTTCGCGGGAGGGGAGCTACGAGCAGTACTTC
TRBV28,TRBJ1-2,-,TRBD1,CASTRPNDRGYGYTF,TGTGCCAGCACCCGACCGAATGACAGGGGCTATGGCTACACCTTC
TRBV5-6,TRBJ1-3,-,TRBD1,CASSLPGQANGDTIYF,TGTGCCAGCAGCCTCCCGGGACAGGCTAATGGAGACACCATATATTTT
TRBV28,TRBJ1-2,once,-,CASSTLRIYGYTF,TGTGCCAGCAGTACACTACGAATCTATGGCTACACCTTC
TRBV10-3,TRBJ1-2,few,-,CAISDYGYTF,TGTGCCATCAGCGACTATGGCTACACCTTC
TRBV27,TRBJ2-3,-,-,CASSRGGFSSTDTQYF,TGTGCCAGCAGTAGGGGGGGGTTTTCTAGCACAGATACGCAGTATTTT
TRBV14,TRBJ2-6,once,-,CASSQQGSSGANVLTF,TGTGCCAGCAGCCAGCAGGGAAGCTCTGGGGCCAACGTCCTGACTTTC
TRBV6-1,TRBJ2-2,few,-,CASSSRDTGELFF,TGTGCCAGCAGCAGCAGGGATACCGGGGAGCTGTTTTTT
TRBV5-8,TRBJ2-3,-,-,CASIVGVAGTDTQYF,TGTGCCAGCATCGTAGGGGTAGCGGGCACAGATACGCAGTATTTT
TRBV9,TRBJ1-1,-,TRBD1,CASSTWTGEEVPEAFF,TGTGCCAGCAGCACCTGGACAGGGGAAGAGGTACCTGAAGCTTTCTTT
TRBV5-4,TRBJ1-2,once,-,CASSSGLLEGANYGYTF,TGTGCCAGCAGCTCTGGACTTCTCGAGGGGGCTAACTATGGCTACACCTTC
TRBV5-4,TRBJ1-2,-,-,CASSLRGGNRGYTF,TGTGCCAGCAGCCTCCGGGGGGGGAATAGGGGCTACACCTTC
TRBV7-9,TRBJ1-1,-,TRBD1,CASSERGQGRTEAFF,TGTGCCAGCAGCGAGAGGGGACAGGGACGCACTGAAGCTTTCTTT
TRBV30,TRBJ1-2,once,-,CAWSTGNLYGYTF,TGTGCCTGGAGTACGGGAAACCTCTATGGCTACACCTTC